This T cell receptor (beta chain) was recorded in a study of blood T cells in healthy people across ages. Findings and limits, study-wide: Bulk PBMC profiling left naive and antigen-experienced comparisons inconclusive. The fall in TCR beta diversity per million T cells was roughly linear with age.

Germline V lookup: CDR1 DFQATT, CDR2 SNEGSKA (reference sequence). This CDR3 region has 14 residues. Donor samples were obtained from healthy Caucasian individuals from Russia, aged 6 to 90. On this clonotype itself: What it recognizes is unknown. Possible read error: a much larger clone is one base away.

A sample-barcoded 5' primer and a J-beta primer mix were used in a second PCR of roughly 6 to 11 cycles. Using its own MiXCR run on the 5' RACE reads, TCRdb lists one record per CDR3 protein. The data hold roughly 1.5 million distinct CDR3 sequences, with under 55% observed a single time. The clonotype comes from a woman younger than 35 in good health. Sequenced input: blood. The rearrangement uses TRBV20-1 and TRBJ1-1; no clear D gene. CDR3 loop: CSASGIGLDTKAFF. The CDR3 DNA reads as TGCAGTGCTAGCGGTATCGGGCTCGACACTAAAGCTTTCTTT.